Detailed here is one T cell receptor (beta chain). This receptor's antigen is unknown. No clone much larger than this one lies a single base away; base qualities are absent. TCRdb names Illumina NovaSeq 6000 as the instrument used. TCRalpha and TCRbeta cDNA libraries were constructed by 5'RACE with constant-segment primers, with sample barcodes and unique molecular identifiers being introduced. RNA was extracted from every sample with Trizol reagent. Libraries were amplified in two PCR steps, with a second sample barcode and Illumina TruSeq adapters added in the second step. Sequencing of the libraries was done on an Illumina NovaSeq, producing 2 x 150 bp paired-end reads. In the paper's pipeline: With migec v1.2.7, reads were demultiplexed and then collapsed into UMI-guided consensus sequences. With mixcr v2.1.11, UMI consensuses were aligned to TRA and TRB V and J templates and assembled into clonotypes. Expanded or contracted clonotypes were those called significant by both edgeR and NoisET, with noise models trained on biological replicates. For edgeR calls, a false discovery rate-adjusted p below 0.01 and a log2 fold-change threshold of 1 were applied. PCA with hierarchical clustering of max-normalized trajectories of the 1000 most abundant clonotypes was used as exploratory dynamics analysis. Separately sequenced CD4+ and CD8+ repertoires were used to assign a CD4 or CD8 phenotype to each responding clone. TCRdb redid the processing of the public reads, applying fastp at Q25 and MiXCR, and retained in-frame beta chains. Every distinct CDR3 protein forms one entry, paired with its most common genes and DNA. None of the V and J calls come from the authors' own analysis; TCRdb made them. Within this sample are about 320,000 distinct CDR3 sequences, with about 13% of them counted one time only. Clones ranked in the top ten supply 21% of the sample.

This specimen comes from a study of T-cell memory formation after mild COVID-19 (dated by TCRdb to the early 2020s). For context, the study as a whole: Most TCR sequence clusters were specific to one of the two donors. Longitudinal TCRalpha and TCRbeta repertoire sequencing tracked T-cell clones expanding and contracting after mild COVID-19 in a couple of donors. The cohort was made up of two young adult volunteers, one female and one male, who were previously healthy.

PBMCs were isolated by Ficoll-Paque density gradient centrifugation. General findings and caveats noted by the study authors: Contracting CD4+ clones were located mainly in the CM and EM memory subsets, whereas CD8+ clones were found to be enriched in EMRA. The detection of some responding clones in pre-infection memory suggests that pre-existing cross-reactive memory T cells joined the SARS-CoV-2 response. The second-wave clones that peaked on day 37 were not confirmed to be SARS-CoV-2 specific. Clones contracting from day 15 to 85 had balanced CD4/CD8 phenotypes, while a second wave expanding from day 15 to 37 was biased towards CD4+. Only a couple of mild cases were covered in the study, and larger cohorts including severe cases with pre-infection samples were considered necessary.

Its CDR3 holds 14 amino acids, cysteine through phenylalanine. The read is trimmed to its CDR3 DNA, 42 bases read in frame from base 1. V has 7 bases trimmed and J has 2 bases trimmed; junction bases matching no gene number 4. The germline V gene (reference sequence) provides CDR1 LNHDA and CDR2 SQIVND. The sample consisted of PBMCs or a T cell subset sorted from them (not recorded which). The V and J segments used are TRBV19 and TRBJ1-3, and 8 junction bases match TRBD1. This TCR was recovered from a man between 18 and 29 years old who had mild COVID-19 (a few samples of this study predate the infection). The sample titles of this study are shuffled in the database, so cell type and time point are left out; the donor was told from shared clones. The CDR3 region reads CASMTGEAGNTIYF. Read as DNA, the sequence is TGTGCCAGTATGACAGGGGAGGCTGGAAACACCATATATTTT.